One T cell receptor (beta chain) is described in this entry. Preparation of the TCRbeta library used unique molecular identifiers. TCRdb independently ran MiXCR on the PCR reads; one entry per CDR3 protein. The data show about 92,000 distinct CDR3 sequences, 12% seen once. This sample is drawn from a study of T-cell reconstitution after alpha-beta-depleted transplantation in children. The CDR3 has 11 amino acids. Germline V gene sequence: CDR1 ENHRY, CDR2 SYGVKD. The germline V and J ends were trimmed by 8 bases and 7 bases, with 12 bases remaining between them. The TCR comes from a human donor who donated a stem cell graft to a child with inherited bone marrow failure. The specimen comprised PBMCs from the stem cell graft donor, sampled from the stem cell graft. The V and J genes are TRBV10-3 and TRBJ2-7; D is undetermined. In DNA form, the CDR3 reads TGTGCCATCGGCCGGGCGGAGGAGCAGTACTTC. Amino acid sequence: CAIGRAEEQYF.